This T cell receptor (beta chain) was recovered during a study of T cells in Graves' hyperthyroidism and ophthalmopathy. Study summary: Blood from the periphery was taken at initial diagnosis, before any treatment. Findings and caveats of the study: Also found in blood were most expanded thyroid clonotypes above 0.001. From stable hyperthyroidism, ophthalmopathy was separated by a 13 V-J model.

The V gene's germline CDR1 is SGHAT and CDR2 FQNNGV. V lost 2 bases, J lost 0 bases, and 20 bases lay in between. This CDR3 has 19 residues. TCR beta CDR3 regions were amplified from RNA. The study used the HTBI primer set for a first-round RT-PCR of the TCR CDR3. TCRdb fed the multiplex PCR reads into MiXCR, producing one record per CDR3 protein. The repertoire holds 620,000 or so distinct CDR3 sequences, with roughly 15% as singletons. Diagnosis relied on clinical symptoms, serum thyroxine and TRAb, thyroid ultrasound and orbital computed tomography. A note on this clonotype: The antigen remains undetermined.

The sequencing sample was made of blood. J is TRBJ1-3 and V is TRBV11-2, with D unresolved. The clonotype originates from a woman between 45 and 65 years old with Graves' ophthalmopathy. This chain's CDR3 is CASSLISPNQGISGNTIYF. Written as DNA, the CDR3 is TGTGCCAGCAGCTTAATTTCCCCCAATCAAGGGATCTCTGGAAACACCATATATTTT.